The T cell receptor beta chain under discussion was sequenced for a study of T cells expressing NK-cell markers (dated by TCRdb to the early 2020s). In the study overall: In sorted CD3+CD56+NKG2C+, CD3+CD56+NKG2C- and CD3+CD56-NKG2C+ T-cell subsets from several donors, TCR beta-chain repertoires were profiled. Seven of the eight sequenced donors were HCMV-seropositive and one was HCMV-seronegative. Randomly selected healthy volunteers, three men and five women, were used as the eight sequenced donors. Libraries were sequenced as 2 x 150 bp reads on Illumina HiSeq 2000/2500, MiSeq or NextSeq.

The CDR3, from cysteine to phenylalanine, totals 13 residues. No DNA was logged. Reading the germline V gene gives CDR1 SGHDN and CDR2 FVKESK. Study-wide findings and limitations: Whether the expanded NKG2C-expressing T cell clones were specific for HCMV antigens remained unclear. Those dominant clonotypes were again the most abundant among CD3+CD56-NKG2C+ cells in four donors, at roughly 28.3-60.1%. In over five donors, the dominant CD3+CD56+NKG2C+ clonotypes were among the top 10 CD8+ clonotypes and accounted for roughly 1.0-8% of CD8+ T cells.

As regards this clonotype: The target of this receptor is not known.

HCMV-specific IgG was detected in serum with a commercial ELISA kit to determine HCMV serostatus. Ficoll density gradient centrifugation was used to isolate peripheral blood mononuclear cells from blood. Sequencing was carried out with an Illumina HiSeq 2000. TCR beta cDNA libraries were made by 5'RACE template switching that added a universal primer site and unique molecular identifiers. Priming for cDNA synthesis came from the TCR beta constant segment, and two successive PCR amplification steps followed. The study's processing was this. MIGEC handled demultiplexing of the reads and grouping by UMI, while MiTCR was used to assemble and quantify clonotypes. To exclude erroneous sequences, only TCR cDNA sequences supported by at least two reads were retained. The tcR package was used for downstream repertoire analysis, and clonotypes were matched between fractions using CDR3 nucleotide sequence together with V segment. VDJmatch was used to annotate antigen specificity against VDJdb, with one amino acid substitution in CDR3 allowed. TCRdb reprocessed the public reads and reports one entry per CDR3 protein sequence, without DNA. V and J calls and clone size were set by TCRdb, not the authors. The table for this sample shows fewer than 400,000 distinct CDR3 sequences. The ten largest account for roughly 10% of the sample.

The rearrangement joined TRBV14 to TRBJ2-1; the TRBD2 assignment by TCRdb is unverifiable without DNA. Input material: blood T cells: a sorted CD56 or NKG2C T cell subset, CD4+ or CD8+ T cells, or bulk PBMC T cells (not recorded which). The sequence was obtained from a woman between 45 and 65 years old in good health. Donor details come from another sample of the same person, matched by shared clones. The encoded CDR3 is CASSRREDNEQFF. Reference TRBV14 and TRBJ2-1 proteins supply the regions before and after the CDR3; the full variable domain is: EAGVTQFPSHSVIEKGQTVTLRCDPISGHDNLYWYRRVMGKEIKFLLHFVKESKQDESGMPNNRFLAERTGGTYSTLKVQPAELEDSGVYFCASSRREDNEQFFGPGTRLTVL.